Below, 2 T cell receptor beta chains from the same sample are listed, as sequenced in a study of Ad26.COV2.S vaccination and SARS-CoV-2 variants. Clones were sequenced by immunoSEQ multiplex PCR, and TCRdb holds only the in-frame ones, with some missing. The sample yields around 300,000 clones, about 85% seen once. Treatment specified: over 15 received Ad26.COV2.S at low or high dose, single or two shots; about 5 received placebo; per-sample allocation not given. Sampling was performed 63 days after the first vaccine or placebo injection. The specimen comprised peripheral blood, sampled in a trial of Ad26.COV2.S vaccine versus placebo. These receptors all stem from a person aged 18-65 years who received the Ad26.COV2.S COVID-19 vaccine or a placebo.

This clone has a single count. This chain connects TRBV9 to TRBJ2-1; D not certain. V was clipped by 1 base and J by 4 bases, with 12 bases between them. This CDR3 spans 15 amino acids. Looked up from germline, CDR1 is SGDLS and CDR2 is YYNGEE. Here the CDR3 reads CASSVYDTGYNEQFF. CDR3 bases: TGTGCCAGCAGCGTATATGACACTGGGTACAATGAGCAGTTCTTC. Together with reference TRBV9 and TRBJ2-1, the CDR3 gives the full variable domain: DSGVTQTPKHLITATGQRVTLRCSPRSGDLSVYWYQQSLDQGLQFLIQYYNGEERAKGNILERFSAQQFPDLHSELNLSSLELGDSALYFCASSVYDTGYNEQFFGPGTRLTVL.

This clone was detected only a few times. The same CDR3 also results from other DNA sequences found in this sample. The chain employs TRBV28 and TRBJ1-1; D uncertain. The CDR3 consists of 12 residues. The germline CDR1 and CDR2 sequences are MDHEN and SYDVKM. V shed 3 bases and J shed 5 bases, with 7 bases lying between them. CDR3 loop: CASSLVRTEAFF. The CDR3 DNA sequence: TGTGCCAGCAGTTTGGTTAGGACTGAAGCTTTCTTT.